This T cell receptor (beta chain) was recovered during a study of T cells after yellow fever vaccination. Study-wide context: Each low-cell-number fraction was prepared by means of SMART-Seq v4 Ultra Low Input. Study-wide results and caveats: High-abundance clonotypes from the bulk population could contaminate FACS-sorted repertoires.

The germline V gene encodes CDR1 LNHDA and CDR2 SQIVND (reference sequence). The J segment lost 7 bases and the V segment lost 5 bases, leaving 3 bases of the junction unmatched. The CDR3 is 14 amino acids. In its sample, this clonotype was seen a few times. Its cognate antigen is unknown. TCRdb reanalysed the 5' RACE reads using MiXCR and keeps one entry per CDR3 protein. The table records some 240,000 distinct CDR3 sequences, 5.2% of them present only once. The sequences come from CD4+ T cells sorted from PBMCs, collected on the day of the yellow fever booster vaccination. This rearrangement joins TRBV19 to TRBJ1-6; TRBD1 matches 9 bases. The receptor was derived from a young man who received the YFV17D yellow fever vaccine. The CDR3 here is CASSFGQGNSPLHF. As DNA, the CDR3 is TGTGCCAGTAGTTTTGGACAGGGGAATTCACCCCTCCACTTT.